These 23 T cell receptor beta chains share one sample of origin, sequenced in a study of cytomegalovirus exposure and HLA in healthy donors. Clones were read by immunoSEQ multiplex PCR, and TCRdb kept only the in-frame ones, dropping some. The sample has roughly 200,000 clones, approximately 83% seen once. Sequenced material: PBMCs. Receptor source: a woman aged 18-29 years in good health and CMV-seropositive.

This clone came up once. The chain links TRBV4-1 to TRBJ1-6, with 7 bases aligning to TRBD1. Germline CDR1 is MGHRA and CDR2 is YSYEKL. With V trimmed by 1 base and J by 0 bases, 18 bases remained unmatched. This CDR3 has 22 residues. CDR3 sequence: CASSQGSPPGTVVGSYNSPLHF. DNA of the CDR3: TGCGCCAGCAGCCAAGGATCGCCGCCCGGGACAGTAGTCGGCTCCTATAATTCACCCCTCCACTTT.

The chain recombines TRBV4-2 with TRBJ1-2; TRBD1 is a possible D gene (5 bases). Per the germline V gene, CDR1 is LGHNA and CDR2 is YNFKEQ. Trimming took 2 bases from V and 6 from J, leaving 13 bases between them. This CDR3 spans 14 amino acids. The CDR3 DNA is TGTGCCAGCAGCCAACCCGGGACTGCTGATGGCTACACCTTC. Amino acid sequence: CASSQPGTADGYTF.

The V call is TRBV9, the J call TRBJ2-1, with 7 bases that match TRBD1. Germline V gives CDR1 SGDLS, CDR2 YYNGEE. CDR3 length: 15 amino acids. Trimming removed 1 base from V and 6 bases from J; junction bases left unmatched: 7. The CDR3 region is CASSVWGQHTNEQFF. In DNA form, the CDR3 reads TGTGCCAGCAGCGTATGGGGACAGCATACCAATGAGCAGTTCTTC.

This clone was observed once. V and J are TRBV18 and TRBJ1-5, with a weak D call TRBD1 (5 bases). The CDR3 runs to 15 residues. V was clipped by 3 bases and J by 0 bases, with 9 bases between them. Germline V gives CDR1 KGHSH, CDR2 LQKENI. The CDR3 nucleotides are TGTGCCAGCTCACCTCAGGGAAATAGCAATCAGCCCCAGCATTTT. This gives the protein CASSPQGNSNQPQHF.

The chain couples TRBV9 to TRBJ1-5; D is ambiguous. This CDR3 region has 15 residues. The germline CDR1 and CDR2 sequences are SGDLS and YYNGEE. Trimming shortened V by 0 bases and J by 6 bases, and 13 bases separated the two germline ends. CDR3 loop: CASSVGAGSAQPQHF. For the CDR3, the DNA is TGTGCCAGCAGCGTAGGGGCGGGTTCGGCTCAGCCCCAGCATTTT.

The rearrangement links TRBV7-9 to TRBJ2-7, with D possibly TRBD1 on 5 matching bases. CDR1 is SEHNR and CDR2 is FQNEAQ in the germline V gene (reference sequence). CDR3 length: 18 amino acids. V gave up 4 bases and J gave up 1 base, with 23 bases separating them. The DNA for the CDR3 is TGTGCCAGCAGCTCAGGGCGCCTCAGGAACGAACAATCCTACGAGCAGTACTTC. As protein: CASSSGRLRNEQSYEQYF.

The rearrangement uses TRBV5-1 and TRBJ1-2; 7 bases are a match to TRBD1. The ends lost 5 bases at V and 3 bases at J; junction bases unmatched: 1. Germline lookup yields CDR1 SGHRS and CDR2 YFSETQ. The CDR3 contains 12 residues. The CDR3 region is CASRQGYYGYTF. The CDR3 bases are TGCGCCAGCAGACAGGGGTACTATGGCTACACCTTC.

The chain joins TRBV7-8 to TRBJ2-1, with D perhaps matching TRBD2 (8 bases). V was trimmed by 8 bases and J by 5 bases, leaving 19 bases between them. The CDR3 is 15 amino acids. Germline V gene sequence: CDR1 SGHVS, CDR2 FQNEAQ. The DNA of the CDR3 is TGTGCCAGCTCCTACGGGAGGGGGCCCAACAATGAGCAGTTCTTC. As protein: CASSYGRGPNNEQFF.

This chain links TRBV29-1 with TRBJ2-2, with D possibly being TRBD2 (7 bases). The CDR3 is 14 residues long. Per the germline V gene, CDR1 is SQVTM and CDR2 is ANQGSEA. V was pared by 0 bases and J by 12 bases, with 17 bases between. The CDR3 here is CSVEDTPRGGKLFF. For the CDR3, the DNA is TGCAGCGTTGAAGACACCCCTAGGGGGGGGAAGCTGTTTTTT.

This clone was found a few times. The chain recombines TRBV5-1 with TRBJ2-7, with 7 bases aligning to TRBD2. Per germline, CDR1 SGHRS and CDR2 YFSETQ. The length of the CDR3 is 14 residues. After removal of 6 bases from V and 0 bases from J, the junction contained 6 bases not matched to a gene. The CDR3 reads CASNSGGGSYEQYF. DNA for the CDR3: TGCGCCAGCAATTCGGGCGGGGGCTCCTACGAGCAGTACTTC.

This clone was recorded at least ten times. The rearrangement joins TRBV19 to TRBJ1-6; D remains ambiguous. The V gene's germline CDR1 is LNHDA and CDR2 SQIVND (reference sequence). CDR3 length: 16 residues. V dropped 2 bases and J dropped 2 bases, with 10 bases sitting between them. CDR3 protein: CASSITGITYNSPLHF. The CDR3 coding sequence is TGTGCCAGTAGTATAACCGGGATCACCTATAATTCACCCCTCCACTTT.

The chain's CDR3 is CASSLASGGADGTDTQYF. The CDR3 DNA is TGCGCCAGCAGCTTGGCGAGCGGGGGGGCCGATGGCACAGATACGCAGTATTTT. The chain employs TRBV5-1 and TRBJ2-3, with TRBD2 matching over 10 bases. V gave up 0 bases and J gave up 1 base; unmatched junction bases: 8. The CDR3 has 18 amino acids. Germline-derived CDR1 and CDR2 are SGHRS and YFSETQ.

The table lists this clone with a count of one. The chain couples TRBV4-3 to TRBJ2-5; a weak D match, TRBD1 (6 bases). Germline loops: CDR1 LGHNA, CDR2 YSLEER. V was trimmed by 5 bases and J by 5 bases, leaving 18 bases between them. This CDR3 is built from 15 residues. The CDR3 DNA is TGCGCCAGCAGCGCGATTGGGGGCTCGGGGGAGACCCAGTACTTC. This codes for CASSAIGGSGETQYF.

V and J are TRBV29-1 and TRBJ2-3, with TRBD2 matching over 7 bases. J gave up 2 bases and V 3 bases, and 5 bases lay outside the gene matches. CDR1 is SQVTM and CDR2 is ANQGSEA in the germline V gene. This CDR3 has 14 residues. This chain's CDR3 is CSVEPAGFTDTQYF. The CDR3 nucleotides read TGCAGCGTTGAGCCAGCGGGGTTCACAGATACGCAGTATTTT.

CDR3 protein: CATSTRGVGDTQYF. The CDR3 region has the DNA TGTGCCACCAGCACCCGGGGGGTGGGAGATACGCAGTATTTT. The chain links TRBV15 to TRBJ2-3; 7 nucleotides align to TRBD2. From germline, CDR1 is LNHNV and CDR2 YYDKDF (reference sequence). The J segment lost 5 bases and the V segment lost 4 bases, leaving 6 bases of the junction unmatched. The CDR3 contains 14 residues.

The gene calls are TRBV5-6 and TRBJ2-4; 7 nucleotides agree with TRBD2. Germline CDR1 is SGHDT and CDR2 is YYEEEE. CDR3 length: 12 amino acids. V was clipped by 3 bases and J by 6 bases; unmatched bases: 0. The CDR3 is CASSSGGNIQYF. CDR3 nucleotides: TGTGCCAGCAGCTCGGGAGGAAACATTCAGTACTTC.

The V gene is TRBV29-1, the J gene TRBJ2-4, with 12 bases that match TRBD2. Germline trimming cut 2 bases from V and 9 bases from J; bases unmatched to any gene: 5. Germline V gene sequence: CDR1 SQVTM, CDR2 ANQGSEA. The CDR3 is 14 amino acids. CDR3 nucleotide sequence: TGCAGCGTTGAAATACTAGCGGGGGGTAGCATTCAGTACTTC. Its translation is CSVEILAGGSIQYF.

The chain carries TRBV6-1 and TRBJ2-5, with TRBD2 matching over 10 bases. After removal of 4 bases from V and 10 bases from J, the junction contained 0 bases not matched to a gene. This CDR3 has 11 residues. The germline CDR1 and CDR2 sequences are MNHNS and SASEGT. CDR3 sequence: CASSVAGGQYF. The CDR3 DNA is TGTGCCAGCAGTGTAGCGGGAGGCCAGTACTTC.

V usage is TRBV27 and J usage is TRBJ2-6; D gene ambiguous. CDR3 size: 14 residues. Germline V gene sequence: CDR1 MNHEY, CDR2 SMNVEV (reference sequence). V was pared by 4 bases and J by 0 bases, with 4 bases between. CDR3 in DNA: TGTGCCAGCAGTTACAGCTCTGGGGCCAACGTCCTGACTTTC. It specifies CASSYSSGANVLTF.

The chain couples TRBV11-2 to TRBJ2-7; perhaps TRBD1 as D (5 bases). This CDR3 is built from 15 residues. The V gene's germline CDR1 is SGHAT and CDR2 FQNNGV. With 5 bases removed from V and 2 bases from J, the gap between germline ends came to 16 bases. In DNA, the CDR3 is TGTGCCAGCAGCATACCCAGGACACCTACCTACGAGCAGTACTTC. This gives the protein CASSIPRTPTYEQYF.

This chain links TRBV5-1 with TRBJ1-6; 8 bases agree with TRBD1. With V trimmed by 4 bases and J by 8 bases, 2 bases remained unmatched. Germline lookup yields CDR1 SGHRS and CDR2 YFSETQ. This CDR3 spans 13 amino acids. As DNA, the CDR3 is TGCGCCAGCAGCGCGGACAGGGATTCACCCCTCCACTTT. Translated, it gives CASSADRDSPLHF.

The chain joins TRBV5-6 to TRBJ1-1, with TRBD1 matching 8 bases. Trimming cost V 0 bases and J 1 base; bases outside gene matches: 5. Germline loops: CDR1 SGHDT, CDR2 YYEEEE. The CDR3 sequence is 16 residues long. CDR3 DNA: TGTGCCAGCAGCTTGGCCCCGACAGGGGCGAACACTGAAGCTTTCTTT. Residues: CASSLAPTGANTEAFF. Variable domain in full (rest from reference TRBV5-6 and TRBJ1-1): DAGVTQSPTHLIKTRGQQVTLRCSPKSGHDTVSWYQQALGQGPQFIFQYYEEEERQRGNFPDRFSGHQFPNYSSELNVNALLLGDSALYLCASSLAPTGANTEAFFGQGTRLTVV.

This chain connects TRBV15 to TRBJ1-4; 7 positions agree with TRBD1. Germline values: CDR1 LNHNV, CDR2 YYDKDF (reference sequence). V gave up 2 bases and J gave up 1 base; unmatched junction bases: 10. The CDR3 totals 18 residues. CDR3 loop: CATSRRPIPGGTNEKLFF. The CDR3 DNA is TGTGCCACCAGCAGAAGACCAATCCCAGGGGGAACTAATGAAAAACTGTTTTTT.